This T cell receptor (beta chain) was documented in a study of identical twins. From the 5' RACE reads, TCRdb called clonotypes with MiXCR, one entry per CDR3 protein. The table has about 480,000 distinct CDR3 sequences, approximately 15% seen once. This clonotype was picked up many times. The germline CDR1 and CDR2 sequences are SNHLY and FYNNEI. The CDR3 spans 13 residues. Unmatched junction bases numbered 9, after V lost 7 bases and J lost 6 bases. The same data also contributed to another study, on yellow fever vaccine responses in identical twins.

Sequencing was performed on CD4+ T cells sorted from blood. The rearrangement links TRBV2 to TRBJ2-7, with TRBD1 identical over 7 bases. The sequence was collected from a woman aged 18-29 years in good health. The CDR3 here is CASTGTARGEQYF. The DNA for the CDR3 is TGTGCCAGCACCGGGACAGCTAGGGGCGAGCAGTACTTC.